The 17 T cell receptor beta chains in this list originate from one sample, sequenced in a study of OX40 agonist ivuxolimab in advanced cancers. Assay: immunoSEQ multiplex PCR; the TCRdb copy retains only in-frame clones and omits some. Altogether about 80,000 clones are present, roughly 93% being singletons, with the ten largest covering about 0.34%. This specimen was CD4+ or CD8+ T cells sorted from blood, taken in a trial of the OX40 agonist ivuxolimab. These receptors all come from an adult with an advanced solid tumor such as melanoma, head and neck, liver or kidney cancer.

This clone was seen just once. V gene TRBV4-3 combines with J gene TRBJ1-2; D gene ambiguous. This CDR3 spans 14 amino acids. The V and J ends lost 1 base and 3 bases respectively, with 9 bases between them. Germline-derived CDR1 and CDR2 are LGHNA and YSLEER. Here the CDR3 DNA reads TGCGCCAGCAGCCAAGCGTACAGTGACTATGGCTACACCTTC. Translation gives CASSQAYSDYGYTF.

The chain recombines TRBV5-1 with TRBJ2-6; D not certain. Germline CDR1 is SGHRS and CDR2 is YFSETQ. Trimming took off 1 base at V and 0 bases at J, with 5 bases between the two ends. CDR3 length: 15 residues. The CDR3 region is CASSLLSSGANVLTF. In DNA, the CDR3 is TGCGCCAGCAGCTTGTTGTCCTCTGGGGCCAACGTCCTGACTTTC.

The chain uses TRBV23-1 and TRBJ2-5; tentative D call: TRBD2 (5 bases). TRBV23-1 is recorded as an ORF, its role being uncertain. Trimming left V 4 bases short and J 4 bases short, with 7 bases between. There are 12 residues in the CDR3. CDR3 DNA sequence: TGCGCCAGCAGTCCTCGGGGAGAGACCCAGTACTTC. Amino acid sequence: CASSPRGETQYF.

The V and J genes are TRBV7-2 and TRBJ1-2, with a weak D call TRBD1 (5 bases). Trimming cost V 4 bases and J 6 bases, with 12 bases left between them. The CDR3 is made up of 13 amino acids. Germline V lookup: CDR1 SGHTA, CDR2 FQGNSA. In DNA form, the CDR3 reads TGTGCCAGCAGCTACCCGGGGGAGAATGGCTACACCTTC. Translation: CASSYPGENGYTF. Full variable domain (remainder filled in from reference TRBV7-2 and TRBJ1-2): GAGVSQSPSNKVTEKGKDVELRCDPISGHTALYWYRQSLGQGLEFLIYFQGNSAPDKSGLPSDRFSAERTGGSVSTLTIQRTQQEDSAVYLCASSYPGENGYTFGSGTRLTVV.

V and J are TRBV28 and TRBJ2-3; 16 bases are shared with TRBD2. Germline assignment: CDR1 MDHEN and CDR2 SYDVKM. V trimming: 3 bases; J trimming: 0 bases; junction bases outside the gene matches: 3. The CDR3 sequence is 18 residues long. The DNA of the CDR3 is TGTGCCAGCAGTTTGTGGGGACTAGCGGGAGGGAGCACAGATACGCAGTATTTT. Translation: CASSLWGLAGGSTDTQYF.

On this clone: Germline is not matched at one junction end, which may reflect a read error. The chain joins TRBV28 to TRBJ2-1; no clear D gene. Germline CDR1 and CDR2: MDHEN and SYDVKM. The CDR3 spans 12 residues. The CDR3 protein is CASSSWGREPLF. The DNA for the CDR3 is TGTGCCAGCAGTTCCTGGGGAAGGGAACCGCTCTTC.

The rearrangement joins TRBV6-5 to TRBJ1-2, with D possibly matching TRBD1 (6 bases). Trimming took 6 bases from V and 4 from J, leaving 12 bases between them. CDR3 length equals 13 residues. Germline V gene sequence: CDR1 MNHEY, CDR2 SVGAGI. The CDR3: CASSRGQIYGYTF. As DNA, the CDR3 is TGTGCCAGCAGCCGAGGACAGATCTATGGCTACACCTTC.

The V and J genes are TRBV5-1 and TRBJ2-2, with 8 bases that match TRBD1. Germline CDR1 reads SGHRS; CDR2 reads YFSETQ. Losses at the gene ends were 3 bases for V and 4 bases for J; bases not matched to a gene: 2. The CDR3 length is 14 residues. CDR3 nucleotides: TGCGCCAGCAGCTCGGGACAGGCCACCGGGGAGCTGTTTTTT. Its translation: CASSSGQATGELFF.

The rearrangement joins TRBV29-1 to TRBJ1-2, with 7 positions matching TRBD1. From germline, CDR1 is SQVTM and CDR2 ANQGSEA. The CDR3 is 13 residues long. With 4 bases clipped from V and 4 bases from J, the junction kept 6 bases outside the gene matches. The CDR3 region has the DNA TGCAGCGTTGGCCGACAGGGATCCTATGGCTACACCTTC. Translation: CSVGRQGSYGYTF.

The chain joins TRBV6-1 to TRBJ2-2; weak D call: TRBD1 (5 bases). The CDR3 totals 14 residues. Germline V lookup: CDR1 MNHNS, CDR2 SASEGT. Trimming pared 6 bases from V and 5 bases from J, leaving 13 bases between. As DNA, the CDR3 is TGTGCCAGCAGAGACACAGGACGAACCGGGGAGCTGTTTTTT. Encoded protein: CASRDTGRTGELFF.

The CDR3 coding sequence is TGTGCCAGCAGTTACGGATCAGGGGAAGGCTATGGCTACACCTTC. Protein sequence: CASSYGSGEGYGYTF. This chain connects TRBV6-6 to TRBJ1-2; possible D gene TRBD1, 6 bases. Germline V lookup: CDR1 MNHNY, CDR2 SVGAGI (reference sequence). The CDR3 is made up of 15 amino acids. With 2 bases removed from V and 4 bases from J, the gap between germline ends came to 14 bases.

CDR3 in amino acids: CASSPLTGVTDTQYF. Written as DNA, the CDR3 is TGTGCCAGCAGCCCCTTAACGGGGGTCACAGATACGCAGTATTTT. The chain joins TRBV5-6 to TRBJ2-3, with a weak D call TRBD2 (6 bases). CDR3 length: 15 residues. Germline lookup yields CDR1 SGHDT and CDR2 YYEEEE. The V end was cut by 4 bases, the J end by 2 bases, with 14 bases between. Supplemented by reference TRBV5-6 and TRBJ2-3, the full variable domain reads DAGVTQSPTHLIKTRGQQVTLRCSPKSGHDTVSWYQQALGQGPQFIFQYYEEEERQRGNFPDRFSGHQFPNYSSELNVNALLLGDSALYLCASSPLTGVTDTQYFGPGTRLTVL.

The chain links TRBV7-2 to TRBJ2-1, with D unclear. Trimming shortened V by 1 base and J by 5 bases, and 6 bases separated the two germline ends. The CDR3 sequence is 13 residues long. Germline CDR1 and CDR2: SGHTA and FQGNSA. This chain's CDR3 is CASSLVGHNEQFF. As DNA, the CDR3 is TGTGCCAGCAGCTTAGTAGGCCACAATGAGCAGTTCTTC.

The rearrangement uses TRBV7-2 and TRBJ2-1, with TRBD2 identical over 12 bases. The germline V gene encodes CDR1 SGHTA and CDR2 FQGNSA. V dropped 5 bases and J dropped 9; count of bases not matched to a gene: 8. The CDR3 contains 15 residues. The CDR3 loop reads CASSRRLAGDGEQFF. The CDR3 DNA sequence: TGTGCCAGCAGCCGACGACTAGCGGGAGATGGTGAGCAGTTCTTC. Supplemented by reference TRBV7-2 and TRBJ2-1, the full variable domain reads GAGVSQSPSNKVTEKGKDVELRCDPISGHTALYWYRQSLGQGLEFLIYFQGNSAPDKSGLPSDRFSAERTGGSVSTLTIQRTQQEDSAVYLCASSRRLAGDGEQFFGPGTRLTVL.

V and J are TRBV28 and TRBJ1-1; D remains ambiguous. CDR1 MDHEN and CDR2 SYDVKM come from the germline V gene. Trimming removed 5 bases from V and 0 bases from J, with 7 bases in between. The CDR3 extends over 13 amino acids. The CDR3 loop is CASSKTLNTEAFF. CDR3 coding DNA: TGTGCCAGCAGTAAGACATTGAACACTGAAGCTTTCTTT.

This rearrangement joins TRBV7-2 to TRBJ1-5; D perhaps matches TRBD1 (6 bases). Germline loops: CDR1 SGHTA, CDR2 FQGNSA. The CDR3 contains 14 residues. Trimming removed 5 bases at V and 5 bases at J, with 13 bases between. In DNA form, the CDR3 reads TGTGCCAGCAGCGAACGACAGGCCGATCAGCCCCAGCATTTT. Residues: CASSERQADQPQHF.

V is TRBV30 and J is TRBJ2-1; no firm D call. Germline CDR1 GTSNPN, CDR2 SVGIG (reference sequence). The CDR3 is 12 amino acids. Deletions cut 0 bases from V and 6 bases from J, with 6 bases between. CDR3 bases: TGTGCCTGGAGTGTCATGGGCAATGAGCAGTTCTTC. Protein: CAWSVMGNEQFF.